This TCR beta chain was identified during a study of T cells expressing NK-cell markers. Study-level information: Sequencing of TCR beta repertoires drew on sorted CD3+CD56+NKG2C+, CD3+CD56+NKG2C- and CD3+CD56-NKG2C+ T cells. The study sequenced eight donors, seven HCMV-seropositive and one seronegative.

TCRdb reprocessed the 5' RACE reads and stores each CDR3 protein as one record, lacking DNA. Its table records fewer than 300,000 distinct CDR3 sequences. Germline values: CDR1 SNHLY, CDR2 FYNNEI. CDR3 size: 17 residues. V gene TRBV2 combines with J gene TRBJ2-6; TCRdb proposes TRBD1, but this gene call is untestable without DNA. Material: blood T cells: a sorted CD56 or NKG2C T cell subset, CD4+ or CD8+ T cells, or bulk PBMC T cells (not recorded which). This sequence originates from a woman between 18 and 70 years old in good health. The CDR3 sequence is CASSRGPINSGANVLTF. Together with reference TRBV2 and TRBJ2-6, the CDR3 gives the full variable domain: EPEVTQTPSHQVTQMGQEVILRCVPISNHLYFYWYRQILGQKVEFLVSFYNNEISEKSEIFDDQFSVERPDGSNFTLKIRSTKLEDSAMYFCASSRGPINSGANVLTFGAGSRLTVL.